Listed here are 20 T cell receptor beta chains from one sample, sequenced in a study of beta chain features in type 1 diabetes. The investigators reverse transcribed all of the isolated RNA, so they sequenced expressed TCRB transcripts. Using immunoSEQ multiplex PCR, the repertoire was profiled, and TCRdb retains in-frame clones only, with some absent. Of over 700,000 clones listed, about a sixth are singletons. Specimen: naive CD4+ T cells from blood. Receptors were obtained from a woman aged 18-29 years in good health.

This clone was seen only a few times. CDR3 nucleotides: TGTGCCAGCAGCGTAACTAGCGGGAGCACCAATGAGCAGTTCTTC. Residues: CASSVTSGSTNEQFF. The chain is built from TRBV9 and TRBJ2-1; TRBD2 agrees at 11 bases. V lost 1 base to trimming and J lost 6 bases; unmatched junction nucleotides: 3. This CDR3 is 15 amino acids long. Looked up from germline, CDR1 is SGDLS and CDR2 is YYNGEE.

V usage is TRBV5-4 and J usage is TRBJ2-1; D not certain. Trimming stripped 4 bases from V and 0 bases from J, with 17 bases between. This CDR3 has 17 residues. The germline V gene encodes CDR1 SGHNT and CDR2 YYREEE (reference sequence). This CDR3 reads CASSHGIVRSSYNEQFF. The CDR3 coding sequence is TGTGCCAGCAGCCACGGTATCGTGCGGAGCTCCTACAATGAGCAGTTCTTC. Full variable domain (missing parts from reference TRBV5-4 and TRBJ2-1): ETGVTQSPTHLIKTRGQQVTLRCSSQSGHNTVSWYQQALGQGPQFIFQYYREEENGRGNFPPRFSGLQFPNYSSELNVNALELDDSALYLCASSHGIVRSSYNEQFFGPGTRLTVL.

This clone is a singleton in its sample. The chain has TRBV6-5 and TRBJ2-7; tentative D call: TRBD1 (5 bases). Germline CDR1 MNHEY, CDR2 SVGAGI. V lost 6 bases and J lost 3, with 12 bases in between. The CDR3 covers 13 residues. The CDR3 sequence is CASSPRQNYEQYF. CDR3 DNA: TGTGCCAGCAGCCCTCGACAGAACTACGAGCAGTACTTC.

The V call is TRBV4-2, the J call TRBJ2-1; 7 bases map to TRBD2. The CDR3 totals 16 residues. Germline CDR1 reads LGHNA; CDR2 reads YNFKEQ. V lost 0 bases to trimming and J lost 3 bases; unmatched junction nucleotides: 5. CDR3 amino acids: CASSQETGGYYNEQFF. CDR3 nucleotides: TGTGCCAGCAGCCAAGAAACGGGGGGTTACTACAATGAGCAGTTCTTC.

The CDR3 is CASSEISRLGNSYEQYF. The CDR3 coding sequence is TGTGCCAGCAGTGAAATTTCGCGTCTGGGTAACTCCTACGAGCAGTACTTC. This chain uses TRBV2 with TRBJ2-7; the D is unclear. V gave up 2 bases and J gave up 0 bases, with 17 bases separating them. Germline V gives CDR1 SNHLY, CDR2 FYNNEI. The CDR3 totals 17 residues.

This rearrangement joins TRBV5-1 to TRBJ2-1; TRBD2 matches at 8 bases. The CDR3 sequence is 16 residues long. Germline V CDR1 and CDR2: SGHRS, YFSETQ. V shed 2 bases, J shed 1 base, and the junction held 5 bases outside the gene matches. The CDR3: CASSFLAGPSYNEQFF. CDR3 DNA sequence: TGCGCCAGCAGCTTCCTAGCGGGTCCATCCTACAATGAGCAGTTCTTC. The full variable domain, completed using reference TRBV5-1 and TRBJ2-1, is KAGVTQTPRYLIKTRGQQVTLSCSPISGHRSVSWYQQTPGQGLQFLFEYFSETQRNKGNFPGRFSGRQFSNSRSEMNVSTLELGDSALYLCASSFLAGPSYNEQFFGPGTRLTVL.

This chain links TRBV5-1 with TRBJ1-2, with D unclear. This CDR3 spans 16 amino acids. Per germline, CDR1 SGHRS and CDR2 YFSETQ. The V and J ends lost 0 bases and 7 bases respectively, with 19 bases between them. CDR3 residues: CASSLGAVGLQSGYTF. CDR3 in DNA: TGCGCCAGCAGCTTGGGGGCCGTAGGGCTACAAAGTGGCTACACCTTC.

This clone was counted only a few times. The CDR3: CASSYAGQGYYNEQFF. The DNA of the CDR3 is TGTGCCAGCAGTTACGCCGGACAGGGCTACTACAATGAGCAGTTCTTC. This rearrangement joins TRBV6-6 to TRBJ2-1, with 8 bases identical to TRBD1. Losses at the gene ends were 2 bases for V and 3 bases for J; bases not matched to a gene: 6. The CDR3 runs 16 residues. Looked up from germline, CDR1 is MNHNY and CDR2 is SVGAGI (reference sequence).

This chain links TRBV7-2 with TRBJ2-4; either TRBD1 or TRBD2 may supply D (5 bases each). Looked up from germline, CDR1 is SGHTA and CDR2 is FQGNSA. The CDR3 consists of 13 residues. The germline V and J ends were trimmed by 5 bases and 15 bases, with 20 bases remaining between them. The CDR3 here is CASSPQIGAEWYF. CDR3 DNA sequence: TGTGCCAGCAGCCCACAAATCGGGGCAGAGTGGTACTTC.

In this sample, this clone turned up a few times. V usage is TRBV7-8 and J usage is TRBJ1-4; D perhaps matches TRBD1 (5 bases). Germline CDR1 reads SGHVS; CDR2 reads FQNEAQ. V lost 5 bases to trimming and J lost 0 bases, with 19 bases between them. This CDR3 comprises 18 residues. The CDR3 DNA reads TGTGCCAGCAGCGACCCCAGGGATTCGGGAGCAACTAATGAAAAACTGTTTTTT. As protein: CASSDPRDSGATNEKLFF. The entire variable domain, with the rest obtained from reference TRBV7-8 and TRBJ1-4, is as follows: GAGVSQSPRYKVAKRGQDVALRCDPISGHVSLFWYQQALGQGPEFLTYFQNEAQLDKSGLPSDRFFAERPEGSVSTLKIQRTQQEDSAVYLCASSDPRDSGATNEKLFFGSGTQLSVL.

This clone was counted between two and nine times. V usage is TRBV18 and J usage is TRBJ2-3; D is perhaps TRBD2 (5 bases). Germline V lookup: CDR1 KGHSH, CDR2 LQKENI. Trimming pared 4 bases from V and 1 base from J, leaving 33 bases between. There are 22 residues in the CDR3. This CDR3 is CASSRTSGNFFEWGVRTDTQYF. CDR3 sequence (DNA): TGTGCCAGCTCACGAACATCCGGGAATTTCTTCGAGTGGGGTGTCCGCACAGATACGCAGTATTTT.

The V gene is TRBV19, the J gene TRBJ1-2; D call uncertain. Per the germline V gene, CDR1 is LNHDA and CDR2 is SQIVND (reference sequence). CDR3 length equals 18 residues. Trimming cost V 6 bases and J 2 bases, with 25 bases left between them. CDR3 in amino acids: CASSASSARQLKNYGYTF. CDR3 bases: TGTGCCAGTAGCGCCTCCTCAGCCCGGCAACTCAAAAACTATGGCTACACCTTC.

The chain recombines TRBV5-8 with TRBJ2-5, with D unclear. Trimming took 1 base from V and 1 from J, leaving 5 bases between them. Looked up from germline, CDR1 is SGHTS and CDR2 is YDEGEE. The CDR3 is made up of 13 amino acids. The CDR3 loop reads CASSLFPQETQYF. CDR3 DNA: TGTGCCAGCAGCTTGTTCCCCCAAGAGACCCAGTACTTC.

The V gene is TRBV7-9, the J gene TRBJ2-7; no clear D gene. The CDR3 runs 14 residues. V lost 3 bases to trimming and J lost 0 bases, with 9 bases between them. Germline V gene sequence: CDR1 SEHNR, CDR2 FQNEAQ (reference sequence). DNA for the CDR3: TGTGCCAGCAGCTTCCCCGAAAGCTCCTACGAGCAGTACTTC. It codes for CASSFPESSYEQYF.

This clone was counted a single time. The genes are TRBV11-2 and TRBJ2-1; 7 bases map to TRBD2. This CDR3 spans 15 amino acids. J gave up 3 bases and V 5 bases, and 7 bases lay outside the gene matches. Germline V gene sequence: CDR1 SGHAT, CDR2 FQNNGV. The CDR3 DNA sequence: TGTGCCAGCAGCCCGGCTAGCGGAGTCTACAATGAGCAGTTCTTC. Protein product: CASSPASGVYNEQFF.

This clone came up a few times. In DNA form, the CDR3 reads TGTGCCAGCAGCTGGGGGTGGCAGGCTGAAGCTTTCTTT. Encoded protein: CASSWGWQAEAFF. The V call is TRBV11-2, the J call TRBJ1-1, with D perhaps TRBD1 (5 bases). Germline assignment: CDR1 SGHAT and CDR2 FQNNGV. V shed 4 bases and J shed 6 bases, with 12 bases lying between them. This CDR3 region has 13 residues.

This clone was seen only a few times. V usage is TRBV5-1 and J usage is TRBJ2-5; possibly TRBD1 for D (6 bases). Per the germline V gene, CDR1 is SGHRS and CDR2 is YFSETQ. Trimming removed 2 bases from V and 4 bases from J, with 15 bases in between. The CDR3 is 15 residues long. The CDR3 reads CASSLGHRVAETQYF. Here the CDR3 DNA reads TGCGCCAGCAGCTTAGGTCACAGGGTGGCAGAGACCCAGTACTTC.

In this sample, this clone turned up a few times. V and J are TRBV7-6 and TRBJ2-3; TRBD2 aligns across 10 bases. Germline-derived CDR1 and CDR2 are SGHVS and FNYEAQ. J lost 0 bases, V lost 3 bases, and 9 bases had no gene match. This CDR3 has 18 amino acids. The CDR3 DNA reads TGTGCCAGCAGCTTTGGACTAGCGGAGCTGTTTAGCACAGATACGCAGTATTTT. Translating gives CASSFGLAELFSTDTQYF.

The chain is built from TRBV5-1 and TRBJ2-5; weak D call: TRBD1 (6 bases). CDR1 is SGHRS, CDR2 YFSETQ, per germline. The V gene lost 3 bases and the J gene lost 7 bases, with 13 bases spanning the gap. The CDR3 is made up of 13 amino acids. The CDR3 sequence is CASSSQTGGTQYF. The DNA of the CDR3 is TGCGCCAGCAGCTCCCAGACAGGCGGGACCCAGTACTTC.

The chain couples TRBV18 to TRBJ2-3; 7 bases line up with TRBD2. Per germline, CDR1 KGHSH and CDR2 LQKENI. Trimming took 6 bases from V and 1 from J; bases not matched to a gene: 10. The CDR3 contains 16 residues. The CDR3 loop is CASSPSPLAGTDTQYF. DNA for the CDR3: TGTGCCAGCTCTCCCTCACCGCTAGCGGGCACAGATACGCAGTATTTT. The full variable domain, its missing parts supplied by reference TRBV18 and TRBJ2-3, is NAGVMQNPRHLVRRRGQEARLRCSPMKGHSHVYWYRQLPEEGLKFMVYLQKENIIDESGMPKERFSAEFPKEGPSILRIQQVVRGDSAAYFCASSPSPLAGTDTQYFGPGTRLTVL.